The 16 T cell receptor beta chains below all came from one sample that was sequenced in a study of T cell responses to AZD1222 COVID-19 vaccine. Here immunoSEQ multiplex PCR was the method, and the copy in TCRdb shows in-frame clones only, minus some. The data hold fewer than 150,000 clones, with 80% to 90% observed a single time. Here the sequenced sample was peripheral blood, taken 28 days after the second AZD1222 dose. The receptor set was obtained from an adult who received the AZD1222 COVID-19 vaccine.

The V gene is TRBV7-8, the J gene TRBJ2-3, with 8 positions matching TRBD2. The CDR3 totals 16 residues. Looked up from germline, CDR1 is SGHVS and CDR2 is FQNEAQ. Germline trimming cut 7 bases from V and 1 base from J; bases unmatched to any gene: 10. The CDR3 nucleotides read TGTGCCAGCATCCGGTCGGGGCGGGGGGGCACAGATACGCAGTATTTT. This codes for CASIRSGRGGTDTQYF.

V usage is TRBV12-3 or TRBV12-4 and J usage is TRBJ1-6; no clear D gene. This CDR3 has 11 amino acids. Trimming pared 0 bases from V and 9 bases from J, leaving 0 bases between. Written as DNA, the CDR3 is TGTGCCAGCAGTTTAGCTTCACCCCTCCACTTT. Translating gives CASSLASPLHF.

V gene TRBV7-2 combines with J gene TRBJ1-2, with D unresolved. V lost 5 bases and J lost 4, with 14 bases in between. This CDR3 spans 14 amino acids. Germline-derived CDR1 and CDR2 are SGHTA and FQGNSA. Written as DNA, the CDR3 is TGTGCCAGCAGCCCCTTTCGGGAGGCCTATGGCTACACCTTC. Its translation: CASSPFREAYGYTF.

J is TRBJ1-3 and V is TRBV10-2, with D unclear. This CDR3 contains 14 residues. CDR1 and CDR2 from the germline V gene are WSHSY and SAAADI. The ends were cut back, 6 bases at V and 0 bases at J, with 9 bases in the middle. For the CDR3, the DNA is TGCGCCAGCAGAGAAGTTAGCTCTGGAAACACCATATATTTT. Translation: CASREVSSGNTIYF.

This rearrangement joins TRBV7-9 to TRBJ2-1; no definite D call. Trimming stripped 5 bases from V and 4 bases from J, with 3 bases between. CDR3 length: 11 amino acids. Germline-derived CDR1 and CDR2 are SEHNR and FQNEAQ (reference sequence). This CDR3 reads CASSPYNEQFF. CDR3 DNA sequence: TGTGCCAGCAGCCCATACAATGAGCAGTTCTTC.

J is TRBJ1-5 and V is TRBV19, with 8 bases that match TRBD1. The J segment lost 8 bases and the V segment lost 10 bases, leaving 7 bases of the junction unmatched. The CDR3 sequence is 12 residues long. Looked up from germline, CDR1 is LNHDA and CDR2 is SQIVND (reference sequence). This CDR3 is CATWTGYEPQHF. The CDR3 nucleotides read TGTGCCACCTGGACAGGGTATGAGCCCCAGCATTTT.

This chain joins TRBV2 and TRBJ1-5; D unresolved. The length of the CDR3 is 15 residues. Between the trimmed V and J ends, which lost 7 bases and 0 bases, there was a span of 13 bases. Germline CDR1 is SNHLY and CDR2 is FYNNEI. CDR3 protein: CASTIGSSSNQPQHF. CDR3 DNA sequence: TGTGCCAGCACTATAGGAAGTTCTAGCAATCAGCCCCAGCATTTT.

This chain uses TRBV3-1 (or the pseudogene TRBV3-2) with TRBJ2-1, with 7 bases matching TRBD2. This CDR3 has 14 amino acids. V was pared by 4 bases and J by 9 bases, with 9 bases of the junction left unmatched. CDR1 LGHDT and CDR2 YNNKEL come from the germline V gene (reference sequence). The CDR3 sequence: CASSPGLTGGEQFF. The CDR3 DNA reads as TGTGCCAGCAGCCCCGGATTGACGGGGGGTGAGCAGTTCTTC.

This clone has just one count. The chain links TRBV6-2 or TRBV6-3 to TRBJ1-2, with a possible D match to TRBD1 (5 bases). Germline values: CDR1 MNHEY, CDR2 SVGEGT. The V end was cut by 3 bases, the J end by 3 bases, with 14 bases between. CDR3 size: 15 residues. CDR3 residues: CASSYVRRAHYGYTF. The CDR3 DNA reads as TGTGCCAGCAGTTATGTTCGCAGGGCCCACTATGGCTACACCTTC.

The chain recombines TRBV11-2 with TRBJ2-1, with 11 bases fitting TRBD2. V lost 6 bases and J lost 3; bases outside the gene matches: 10. The germline V gene encodes CDR1 SGHAT and CDR2 FQNNGV. This CDR3 spans 17 amino acids. CDR3 region: CASRAPGLAAFYNEQFF. CDR3 sequence (DNA): TGTGCCAGCAGGGCTCCGGGACTAGCGGCATTCTACAATGAGCAGTTCTTC.

A single count supports this clone. The V call is TRBV5-4, the J call TRBJ1-2, with D unresolved. The CDR3 loop spans 15 amino acids. Trimming removed 0 bases at V and 1 base at J, with 10 bases between. The germline CDR1 and CDR2 sequences are SGHNT and YYREEE (reference sequence). The CDR3 region is CASSLGLLSNYGYTF. CDR3 bases: TGTGCCAGCAGCTTGGGACTCCTCAGTAACTATGGCTACACCTTC. The variable domain in full, completed from reference TRBV5-4 and TRBJ1-2, reads ETGVTQSPTHLIKTRGQQVTLRCSSQSGHNTVSWYQQALGQGPQFIFQYYREEENGRGNFPPRFSGLQFPNYSSELNVNALELDDSALYLCASSLGLLSNYGYTFGSGTRLTVV.

The V call is TRBV14, the J call TRBJ1-2; D unclear. The CDR3 has 13 amino acids. The germline gives CDR1 SGHDN, CDR2 FVKESK. V lost 1 base and J 7 bases, leaving 10 bases between the germline ends. The CDR3 DNA is TGTGCCAGCAGCCAAGTCCCTAATGGTGGCTACACCTTC. Amino acid sequence: CASSQVPNGGYTF.

The chain couples TRBV30 to TRBJ1-6; D is uncertain. From germline, CDR1 is GTSNPN and CDR2 SVGIG (reference sequence). This CDR3 comprises 12 residues. Trimming removed 5 bases from V and 8 bases from J, with 10 bases in between. In DNA form, the CDR3 reads TGTGCCTGGGCCGACGGCTATTCACCCCTCCACTTT. Protein sequence: CAWADGYSPLHF.

The rearrangement uses TRBV29-1 and TRBJ1-4; D may be TRBD1 (6 bases). This CDR3 contains 15 residues. Germline-derived CDR1 and CDR2 are SQVTM and ANQGSEA. The V gene lost 4 bases and the J gene lost 1 base, with 13 bases spanning the gap. The CDR3 spells CSVGLQGLTNEKLFF. CDR3 in DNA: TGCAGCGTTGGATTGCAGGGGTTAACTAATGAAAAACTGTTTTTT.

This chain's CDR3 is CASSSPTANTEAFF. The CDR3 bases are TGTGCCAGCAGTTCCCCGACAGCGAACACTGAAGCTTTCTTT. The chain couples TRBV6-2 or TRBV6-3 to TRBJ1-1; maybe TRBD1 (5 bases). Germline CDR1 and CDR2: MNHEY and SVGEGT. V shed 4 bases and J shed 1 base, with 10 bases lying between them. CDR3 length: 14 amino acids.

This chain links TRBV7-9 with TRBJ1-3, with TRBD1 as a possible D gene (6 bases). The germline gives CDR1 SEHNR, CDR2 FQNEAQ (reference sequence). The CDR3 loop spans 17 amino acids. V shed 2 bases and J shed 0 bases, with 14 bases lying between them. The CDR3 sequence: CASSLFGQTSSGNTIYF. CDR3 coding DNA: TGTGCCAGCAGCTTATTCGGACAGACGAGCTCTGGAAACACCATATATTTT.